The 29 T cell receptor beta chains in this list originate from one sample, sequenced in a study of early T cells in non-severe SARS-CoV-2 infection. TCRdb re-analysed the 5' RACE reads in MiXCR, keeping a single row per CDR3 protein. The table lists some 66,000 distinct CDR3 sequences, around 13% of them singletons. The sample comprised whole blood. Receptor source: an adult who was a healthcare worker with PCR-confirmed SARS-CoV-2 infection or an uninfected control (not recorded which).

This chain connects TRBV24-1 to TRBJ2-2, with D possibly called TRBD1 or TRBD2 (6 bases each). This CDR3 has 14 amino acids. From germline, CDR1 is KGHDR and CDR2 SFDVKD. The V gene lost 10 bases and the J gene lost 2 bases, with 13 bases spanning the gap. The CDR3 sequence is CATQGRGNTGELFF. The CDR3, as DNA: TGTGCCACTCAGGGGCGGGGTAACACCGGGGAGCTGTTTTTT.

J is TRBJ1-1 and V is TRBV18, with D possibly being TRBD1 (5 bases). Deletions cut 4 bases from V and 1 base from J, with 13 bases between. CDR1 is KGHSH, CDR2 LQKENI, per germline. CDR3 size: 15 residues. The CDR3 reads CASSLQVGQNTEAFF. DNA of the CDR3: TGTGCCAGCTCACTACAGGTGGGGCAGAACACTGAAGCTTTCTTT.

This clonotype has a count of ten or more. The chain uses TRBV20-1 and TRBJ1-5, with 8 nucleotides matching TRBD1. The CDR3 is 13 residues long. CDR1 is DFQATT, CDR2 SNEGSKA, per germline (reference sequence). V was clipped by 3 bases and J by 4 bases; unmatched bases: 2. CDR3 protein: CSARGQVNQPQHF. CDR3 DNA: TGCAGTGCTAGGGGACAGGTAAATCAGCCCCAGCATTTT.

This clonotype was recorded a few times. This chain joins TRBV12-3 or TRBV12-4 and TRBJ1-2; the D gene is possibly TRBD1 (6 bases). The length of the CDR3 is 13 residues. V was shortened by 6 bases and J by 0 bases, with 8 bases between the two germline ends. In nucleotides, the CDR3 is TGTGCCAGCAGACGGGACACTAACTATGGCTACACCTTC. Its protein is CASRRDTNYGYTF.

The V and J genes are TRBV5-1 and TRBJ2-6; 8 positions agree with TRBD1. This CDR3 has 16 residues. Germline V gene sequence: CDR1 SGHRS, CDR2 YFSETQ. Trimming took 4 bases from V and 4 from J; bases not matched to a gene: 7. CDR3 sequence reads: CASSQRTGTGANVLTF. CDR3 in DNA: TGCGCCAGCAGCCAACGGACAGGGACCGGGGCCAACGTCCTGACTTTC.

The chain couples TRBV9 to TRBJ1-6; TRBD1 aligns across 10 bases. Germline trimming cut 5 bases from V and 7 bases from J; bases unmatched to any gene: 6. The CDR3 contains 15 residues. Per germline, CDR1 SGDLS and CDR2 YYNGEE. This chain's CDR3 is CASSLRTGGNSPLHF. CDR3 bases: TGTGCCAGCAGTCTCCGGACAGGGGGAAATTCACCCCTCCACTTT.

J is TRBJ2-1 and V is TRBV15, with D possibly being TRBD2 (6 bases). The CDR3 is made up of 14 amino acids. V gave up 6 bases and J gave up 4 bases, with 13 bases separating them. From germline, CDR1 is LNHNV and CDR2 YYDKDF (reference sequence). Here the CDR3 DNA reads TGTGCCACCAGACCGGGAGCGGATTACAATGAGCAGTTCTTC. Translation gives CATRPGADYNEQFF.

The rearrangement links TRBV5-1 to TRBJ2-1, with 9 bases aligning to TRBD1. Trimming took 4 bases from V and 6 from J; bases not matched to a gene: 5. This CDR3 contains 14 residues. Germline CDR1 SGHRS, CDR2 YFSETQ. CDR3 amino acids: CASSVGQGPNEQFF. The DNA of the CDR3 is TGCGCCAGCAGCGTGGGACAGGGTCCCAATGAGCAGTTCTTC.

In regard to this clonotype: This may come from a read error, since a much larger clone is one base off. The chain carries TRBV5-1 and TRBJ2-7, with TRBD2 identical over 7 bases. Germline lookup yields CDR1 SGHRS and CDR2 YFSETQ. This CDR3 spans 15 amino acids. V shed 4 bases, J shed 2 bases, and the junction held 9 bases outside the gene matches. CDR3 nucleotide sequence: TGCGCCAGCAGCCCCACTAGCGACAAAGCCTACGAGCAGTACTTC. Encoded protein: CASSPTSDKAYEQYF.

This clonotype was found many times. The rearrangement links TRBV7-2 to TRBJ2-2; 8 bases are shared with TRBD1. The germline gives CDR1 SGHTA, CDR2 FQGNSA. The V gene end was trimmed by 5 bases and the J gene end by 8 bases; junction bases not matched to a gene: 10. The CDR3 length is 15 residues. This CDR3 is CASSRQGNPGGELFF. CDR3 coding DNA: TGTGCCAGCAGCAGACAGGGGAACCCTGGGGGGGAGCTGTTTTTT.

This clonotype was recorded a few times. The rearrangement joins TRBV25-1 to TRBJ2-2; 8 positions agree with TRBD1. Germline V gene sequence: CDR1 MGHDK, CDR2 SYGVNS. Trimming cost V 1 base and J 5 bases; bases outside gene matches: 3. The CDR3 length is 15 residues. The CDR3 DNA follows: TGTGCCAGCAGTGAATTTAGACAGGGGACCGGGGAGCTGTTTTTT. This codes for CASSEFRQGTGELFF.

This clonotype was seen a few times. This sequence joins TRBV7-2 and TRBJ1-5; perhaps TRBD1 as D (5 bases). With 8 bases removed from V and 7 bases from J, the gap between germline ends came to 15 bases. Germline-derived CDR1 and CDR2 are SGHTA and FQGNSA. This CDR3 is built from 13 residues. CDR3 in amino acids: CASGRDPGQPQHF. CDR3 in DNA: TGTGCCAGCGGCCGGGACCCCGGCCAGCCCCAGCATTTT. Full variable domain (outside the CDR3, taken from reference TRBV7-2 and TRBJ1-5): GAGVSQSPSNKVTEKGKDVELRCDPISGHTALYWYRQSLGQGLEFLIYFQGNSAPDKSGLPSDRFSAERTGGSVSTLTIQRTQQEDSAVYLCASGRDPGQPQHFGDGTRLSIL.

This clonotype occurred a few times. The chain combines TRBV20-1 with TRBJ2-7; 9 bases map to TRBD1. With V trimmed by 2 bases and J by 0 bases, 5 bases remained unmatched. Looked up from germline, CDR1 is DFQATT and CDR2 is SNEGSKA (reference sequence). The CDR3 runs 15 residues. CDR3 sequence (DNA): TGCAGTGCTAGAAACCCGGGACAGGGCTCCTACGAGCAGTACTTC. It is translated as CSARNPGQGSYEQYF.

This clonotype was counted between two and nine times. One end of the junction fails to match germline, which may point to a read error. The CDR3 region is CASSEGEGDPILF. The CDR3 DNA is TGTGCCAGCAGCGAAGGAGAGGGCGATCCCATTCTTTTT. The chain carries TRBV7-6 and TRBJ1-3; D is unclear. The CDR3 extends over 13 amino acids. Germline loops: CDR1 SGHVS, CDR2 FNYEAQ.

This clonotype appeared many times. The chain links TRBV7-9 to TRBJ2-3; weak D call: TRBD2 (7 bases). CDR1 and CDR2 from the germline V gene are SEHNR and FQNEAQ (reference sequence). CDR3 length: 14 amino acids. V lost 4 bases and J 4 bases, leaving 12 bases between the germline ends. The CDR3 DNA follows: TGTGCCAGCAGCTACACGGGGGGCGCAGATACGCAGTATTTT. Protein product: CASSYTGGADTQYF. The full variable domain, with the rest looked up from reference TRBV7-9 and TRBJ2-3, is DTGVSQNPRHKITKRGQNVTFRCDPISEHNRLYWYRQTLGQGPEFLTYFQNEAQLEKSRLLSDRFSAERPKGSFSTLEIQRTEQGDSAMYLCASSYTGGADTQYFGPGTRLTVL.

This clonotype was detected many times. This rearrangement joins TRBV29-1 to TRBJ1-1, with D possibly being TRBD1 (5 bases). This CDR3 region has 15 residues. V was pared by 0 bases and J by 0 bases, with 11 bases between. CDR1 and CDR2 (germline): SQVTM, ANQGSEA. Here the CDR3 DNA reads TGCAGCGTTGAAGATCTTCAGGGTGTGAACACTGAAGCTTTCTTT. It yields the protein CSVEDLQGVNTEAFF. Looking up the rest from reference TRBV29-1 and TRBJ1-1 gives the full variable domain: SAVISQKPSRDICQRGTSLTIQCQVDSQVTMMFWYRQQPGQSLTLIATANQGSEATYESGFVIDKFPISRPNLTFSTLTVSNMSPEDSSIYLCSVEDLQGVNTEAFFGQGTRLTVV.

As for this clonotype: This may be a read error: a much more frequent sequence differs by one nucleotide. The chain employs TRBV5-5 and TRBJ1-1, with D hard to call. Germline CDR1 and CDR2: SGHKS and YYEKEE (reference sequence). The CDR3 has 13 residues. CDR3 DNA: TGTGACAGCAGCTTGACAACGGACACTGAAGCTTTCTTT. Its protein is CDSSLTTDTEAFF. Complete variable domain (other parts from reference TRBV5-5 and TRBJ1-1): DAGVTQSPTHLIKTRGQQVTLRCSPISGHKSVSWYQQVLGQGPQFIFQYYEKEERGRGNFPDRFSARQFPNYSSELNVNALLLGDSALYLCDSSLTTDTEAFFGQGTRLTVV.

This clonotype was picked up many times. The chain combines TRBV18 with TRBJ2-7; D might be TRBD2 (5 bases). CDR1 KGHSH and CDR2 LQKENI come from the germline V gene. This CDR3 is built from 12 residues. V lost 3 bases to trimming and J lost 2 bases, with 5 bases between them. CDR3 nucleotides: TGTGCCAGCTCACCCGGGACCTACGAGCAGTACTTC. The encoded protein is CASSPGTYEQYF.

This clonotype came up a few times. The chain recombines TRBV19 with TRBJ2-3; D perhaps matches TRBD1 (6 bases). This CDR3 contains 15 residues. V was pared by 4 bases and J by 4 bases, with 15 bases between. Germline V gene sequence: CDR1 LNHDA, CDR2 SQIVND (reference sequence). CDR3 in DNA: TGTGCCAGTAGTACCGACAGGAGGAGAGCAGATACGCAGTATTTT. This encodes CASSTDRRRADTQYF.

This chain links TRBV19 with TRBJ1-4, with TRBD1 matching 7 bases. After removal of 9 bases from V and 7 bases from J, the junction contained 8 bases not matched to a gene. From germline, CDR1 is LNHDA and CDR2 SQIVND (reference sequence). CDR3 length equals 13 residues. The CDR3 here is CASRDRVSEKLFF. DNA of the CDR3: TGTGCCAGCAGAGACAGGGTCAGTGAAAAACTGTTTTTT.

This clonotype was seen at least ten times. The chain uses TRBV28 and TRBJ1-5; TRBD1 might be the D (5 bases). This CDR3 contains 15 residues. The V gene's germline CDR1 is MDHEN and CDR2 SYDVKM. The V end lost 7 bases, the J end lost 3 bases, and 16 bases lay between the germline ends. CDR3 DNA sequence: TGTGCCAGCATTAACCTGGGGGATCCCAATCAGCCCCAGCATTTT. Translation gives CASINLGDPNQPQHF.

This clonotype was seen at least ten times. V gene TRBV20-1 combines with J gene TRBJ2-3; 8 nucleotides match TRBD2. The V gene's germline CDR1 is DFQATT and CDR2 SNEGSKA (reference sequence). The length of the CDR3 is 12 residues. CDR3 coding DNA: TGCTGCCTACTAGCGGACACAGATACGCAGTATTTT. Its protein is CCLLADTDTQYF.

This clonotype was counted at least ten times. The CDR3 region has the DNA TGTGCCAGCAGCTATTCGGAAAATCAGCCCCAGCATTTT. Translating gives CASSYSENQPQHF. The chain carries TRBV5-8 and TRBJ1-5; D ambiguous. V was trimmed by 3 bases and J by 4 bases, leaving 8 bases between them. Germline values: CDR1 SGHTS, CDR2 YDEGEE. The CDR3 length is 13 residues.

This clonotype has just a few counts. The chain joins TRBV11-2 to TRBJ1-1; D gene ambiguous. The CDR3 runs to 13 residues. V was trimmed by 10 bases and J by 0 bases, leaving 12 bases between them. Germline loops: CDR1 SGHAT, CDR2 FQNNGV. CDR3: CATTQELNTEAFF. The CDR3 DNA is TGTGCCACCACCCAAGAGTTGAACACTGAAGCTTTCTTT.

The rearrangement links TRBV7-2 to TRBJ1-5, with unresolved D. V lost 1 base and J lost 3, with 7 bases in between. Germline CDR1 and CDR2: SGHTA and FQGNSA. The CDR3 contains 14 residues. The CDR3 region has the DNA TGTGCCAGCAGCTTAGGGCCGTACAATCAGCCCCAGCATTTT. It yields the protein CASSLGPYNQPQHF.

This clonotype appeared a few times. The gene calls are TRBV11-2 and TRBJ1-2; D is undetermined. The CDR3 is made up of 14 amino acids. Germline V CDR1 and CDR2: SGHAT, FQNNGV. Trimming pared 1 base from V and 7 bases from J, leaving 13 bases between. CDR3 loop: CASSLVAGGGGYTF. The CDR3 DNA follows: TGTGCCAGCAGCTTAGTAGCGGGAGGAGGTGGCTACACCTTC.

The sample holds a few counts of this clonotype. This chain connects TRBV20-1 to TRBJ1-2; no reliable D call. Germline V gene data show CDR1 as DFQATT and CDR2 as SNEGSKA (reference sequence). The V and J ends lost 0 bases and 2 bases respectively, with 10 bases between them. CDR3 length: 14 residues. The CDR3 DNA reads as TGCAGTGCTAGAGAACCAGGAGGAAACTATGGCTACACCTTC. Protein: CSAREPGGNYGYTF.

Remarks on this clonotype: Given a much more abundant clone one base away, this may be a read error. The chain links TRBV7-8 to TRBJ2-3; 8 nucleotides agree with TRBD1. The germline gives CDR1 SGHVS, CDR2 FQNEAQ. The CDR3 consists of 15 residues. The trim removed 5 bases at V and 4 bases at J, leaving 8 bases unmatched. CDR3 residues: CASSLSRGLPDTQYF. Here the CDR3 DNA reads TGTGCCAGCAGCCTTTCCAGGGGGCTCCCAGATACGCAGTATTTT. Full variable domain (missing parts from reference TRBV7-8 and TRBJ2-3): GAGVSQSPRYKVAKRGQDVALRCDPISGHVSLFWYQQALGQGPEFLTYFQNEAQLDKSGLPSDRFFAERPEGSVSTLKIQRTQQEDSAVYLCASSLSRGLPDTQYFGPGTRLTVL.

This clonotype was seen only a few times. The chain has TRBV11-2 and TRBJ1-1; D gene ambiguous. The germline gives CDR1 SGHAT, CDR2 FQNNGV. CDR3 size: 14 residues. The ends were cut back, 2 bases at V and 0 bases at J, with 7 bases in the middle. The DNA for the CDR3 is TGTGCCAGCAGCTTACTAACAGTGAACACTGAAGCTTTCTTT. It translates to CASSLLTVNTEAFF.